This TCR beta chain was captured by sequencing in a study of T-cell memory formation after mild COVID-19. Study outcomes and limitations: Day 15 to 85 contractors were CD4/CD8 balanced; later expanders leaned CD4+.

Comments on this clonotype: Its antigen is as yet unknown.

Trimming took 1 base from V and 3 from J, leaving 16 bases between them. The CDR3 consists of 16 residues. CDR1 is SGHVS and CDR2 is FQNEAQ in the germline V gene. Each CDR3 protein gets one entry after TCRdb re-called the 5' RACE reads with MiXCR. The table shows about 160,000 distinct CDR3 sequences, with 30% to 35% occurring only once. This sequence joins TRBV7-8 and TRBJ2-7, with D hard to call. The sequence derives from an adult woman who had mild COVID-19 (a few samples of this study predate the infection). Cell type and time point are not known. The sample consisted of PBMCs or a T cell subset sorted from them (not recorded which). In DNA form, the CDR3 reads TGTGCCAGCAGCTTAGGTCTGGCAATCCTGAACTACGAGCAGTACTTC. Protein sequence: CASSLGLAILNYEQYF.